The sequence of this T cell receptor beta chain was determined in a study of cytomegalovirus exposure and HLA in healthy donors (dated by TCRdb to the late 2010s). Study-wide context: According to an earlier analysis of 550 to 750 of the donors, about 179 million T cells yielded 117 million unique TCR beta sequences and 276 Gb of sequence data. Among the approximately 400 genotyped donors, around 81% belonged to the genetic ancestry cluster associated with self-reported Caucasian donors. A later genetic analysis took genome-wide SNP genotypes for about three fifths of the roughly 700 donors and used that subset as a discovery cohort. All discovery cohort repertoires had been generated using a single sequencing platform. Rather than drawing on any new phenotypic data, the later analysis identified candidate immune exposures from TCR beta sequences and the way those sequences occurred across donors. The number of typed donors differed by locus: about 620-640 for A, B, C, DRB1 and DQB1; 500 to 550 for DQA1; approximately 610 for DPA1; and 400 to 480 for DPB1. Besides the first cohort of more than 650 subjects, a separate validation cohort made up of 120 different subjects was used. Because of strong linkage in the cohort, roughly 5 DR-DQ haplotypes were treated as single units for association and clustering. Both class I and class II loci were covered by HLA typing, at four-digit resolution. Donor age, sex, ethnicity and CMV serostatus were compiled together with the repertoire data. To study patterns of TCR occurrence, a later analysis re-analyzed previously published TCR beta repertoires from 500 to 850 donors and added high-resolution HLA genotyping. High-throughput TCR immunosequencing, statistical association of individual TCRs with disease status, and machine learning were combined to predict cytomegalovirus infection status. The study profiled the T cell repertoires of hundreds of subjects by immunosequencing and related them to cytomegalovirus serostatus. Among almost 400 genotyped donors of the cohort, an average of about 240,000 unique TCR beta nucleotide sequences were sequenced per donor, roughly 18% of them non-productive. An early release covering 550 to 650 HLA-typed donors comprised approximately 300 gigabases of sequencing data and around 80 million unique TCR sequences. To decide whether each TCR beta V gene segment behaved as functional or pseudogenic, an earlier analysis of approximately 620 of the donors relied on high-throughput TCR beta sequencing. The study aimed to test whether signatures of past pathogen exposure could be identified by cataloging public T cell receptors.

The germline V gene (reference sequence) sets CDR1 to SSHAT and CDR2 to FNYEAQ. Inclusive of the bounding cysteine and phenylalanine, the CDR3 is 13 residues long. Left in the record is the CDR3 DNA by itself, 39 bases read in frame from the first base. The cohort comprised more than 550 healthy bone marrow donors. At the time of sampling, every cohort member was nominally healthy, though immune exposures that went unrecorded were likely present. The donor tested CMV seronegative and was one of the 352 seronegative cohort members. Every donor gave a peripheral blood sample, and the peripheral blood mononuclear cells from that sample were used for TCR beta sequencing. The Qiagen DNeasy Blood Extraction Kit was used to extract genomic DNA from the blood cell samples. On this clone itself: This receptor's antigen is unknown. An end of the junction does not agree with germline; a read error may underlie this.

Findings and caveats that apply to the study as a whole: It was suggested by the authors that the approach could potentially be generalized to other disease states and immunological phenotypes. When HLA alleles, especially DR and DQ, strongly co-occurred, TCR associations were difficult to assign to individual alleles. The study listed 150 to 200 TCR beta chains as associated with cytomegalovirus. In a later analysis, the rate of TCR association differed among HLA loci, with DRB1 alleles having the most associated TCRs and HLA-C alleles having the fewest. Linkage disequilibrium might explain the correlated functional status among segregating V segments, but an unknown experimental factor could not be ruled out. A later analysis reported that several top co-occurrence clusters appeared linked to parvovirus B19, influenza, CMV and Epstein-Barr virus. Some IMGT-functional V segments, including TRBV6-2 and TRBV6-3, could not be told apart with the 87-base-pair reads, so those segments were excluded. In a later analysis, HLA-associated TCR beta chains were found to be more clonally expanded and to have lower generation probabilities than equally common non-associated chains. The only immune exposure information available for the cohort was CMV serostatus. The classifier was reported to diagnose cytomegalovirus status with high specificity and sensitivity in both the original cohort and the validation cohort. Because counts were too low, roughly 16 rarely observed V segments, including chromosome 9 orphons, were left out of the earlier analysis of 587 of the donors. In an earlier analysis of 587 of the donors, most TCR beta V segments were observed in productive rearrangements about 87% or about 30% of the time, broadly matching IMGT annotations. Because HLA typing was missing for some donors at each locus, association tests included only the typed subset. Presence/absence analyses assumed roughly uniform sequencing depth across donors, an assumption that may not hold. Most TCR sequences were observed very rarely across donors, whereas some public TCRs were present in many individuals. A cluster of highly shared sequence variants was judged likely to represent a technical artifact of the sequencing pipeline. According to a later genetic analysis, donors in an Asian-associated ancestry cluster had fewer N-insertions in productive TCRs than the approximately 650-donor mean. A further reported finding was that TCR beta sequences accurately predicted the HLA-A and HLA-B alleles for most subjects in the first cohort. In a later analysis, some 17,000 TCR beta sequences were associated with specific HLA alleles at a false discovery rate of 0.05. According to a later analysis, most CMV-associated TCR beta chains appeared to be HLA-restricted, and the HLA associations seemed to be driven largely by CMV exposure. The cohort was sequenced for TCR beta chains only, and without alpha or paired-chain data the features that could be detected were limited. In vitro tests confirmed that three of the cytomegalovirus-associated TCR beta chains recognize cytomegalovirus antigens. A later genetic analysis associated a missense DCLRE1C variant with V-gene and J-gene trimming of TCR beta chains, and an independent cohort replicated the association.

The library was produced with the immunoSEQ multiplex PCR assay. For the multiplex PCR, a mixture combining 60 forward primers for TCR Vbeta segments and 13 reverse primers for TCR Jbeta segments was used. Amplification of the CDR3 region of rearranged TCR beta genes was performed with a multiplex PCR assay on genomic DNA. The Illumina HiSeq System was used to sequence the amplified TCR beta libraries as 87-base-pair reads. In the paper's pipeline: A later analysis tallied around 87 million unique TCR beta chains across the 650 to 750 repertoires, and approximately 12 million of those chains were shared by two or more donors. To remove PCR and sequencing errors, raw reads were error-corrected and collapsed into unique sequences using a nearest-neighbor algorithm that merged closely related sequences. Alignment of CDR3 sequences to IMGT reference sequences was used to assign V, D and J gene segments. For a sequence to be retained, a match of at least six nucleotides to both a V gene segment and a J gene segment was required. Rearrangements were classified as productive when the CDR3 lacked stop codons and remained in frame with V and J, and all other rearrangements were classified as non-productive. CDR3 was defined according to IMGT convention as the region running from the second conserved V-encoded cysteine to the conserved J-encoded phenylalanine. Sequences without an unambiguous match to a single V gene segment were excluded from the earlier analysis of 500 to 700 of the donors. An earlier analysis of about 600 of the donors called V segments functional above 56.7% productive rearrangements and segregating when the between-donor standard deviation exceeded 5%. A statistical classification framework was developed to diagnose cytomegalovirus status using the catalog of TCR beta chain sequences. In a later analysis, V and J genes were assigned by comparing TCR nucleotide sequences against IMGT/GENE-DB human TR gene sequences. Using the TCRdist pipeline, a later analysis assigned CDR3 sequences along with most-parsimonious VDJ recombination scenarios. A later analysis defined each TCR beta chain by its CDR3 amino acid sequence plus V-gene family, and excluded reads lacking a unique V-gene family. To address suspected cross-contamination and a sequencing artifact, a later analysis removed several hundred highly shared, low-generation-probability nucleotide sequences. In a later analysis, a clonal expansion index for each public chain was calculated from normalized within-repertoire ranks of inferred template counts. Generation probabilities in a later analysis came from a VDJ recombination model fitted to out-of-frame rearrangements, and those results were checked against IGoR. A later analysis scored TCR-TCR, TCR-HLA and TCR-CMV co-occurrence with hypergeometric tests, applying a repertoire-size bias correction to TCR pairs. False discovery rates were estimated in a later analysis by permuting HLA or CMV assignments 20 times. A later analysis grouped co-occurring TCRs with DBSCAN, adding TCRdist sequence similarity when clustering within HLA-allele-positive subsets. Repertoires with fewer than 30,000 or more than 120,000 public chains were left out of co-occurrence clustering, as were five repertoires with anomalous nucleotide sharing. In its TCRdb copy, this immuneACCESS table keeps in-frame sequences only and misses some clones. Where compared with another copy, unresolved V genes explain less than half of these, and the others have no known cause. That table furnishes V, J and clone size, whereas the DNA furnished D and trimming. The sample table shows about 160,000 clones, and approximately 81% are seen once. Of the sample, 1% falls within the top ten clones.

The chain employs TRBV7-7 and TRBJ2-5; TRBD1 lines up with 9 middle nucleotides. The source is a boy under 10 years old in good health and CMV-seronegative. Material: PBMCs. The CDR3: CASSLGQGETQYF. The DNA is TGTGCTAGCAGCTTAGGACAGGGGGAGACCCAGTACTTC.